The 30 T cell receptor beta chains presented below share a single source sample, sequenced in a study of blood T cell repertoires in COVID-19. Using immunoSEQ multiplex PCR, the repertoire was profiled, and TCRdb retains in-frame clones only, with some absent. This sample carries over 300,000 clones, approximately 85% of them seen once, and the ten largest clones take 2.2%. Material for sequencing was PBMCs or T cells enriched from blood (not recorded which). The receptors derive from a man aged 25 to 45 who had recovered from COVID-19.

The chain uses TRBV27 and TRBJ1-3; D uncertain. V lost 6 bases, J lost 0 bases, and 18 bases lay in between. This CDR3 spans 17 amino acids. From germline, CDR1 is MNHEY and CDR2 SMNVEV (reference sequence). CDR3 residues: CASRPRYLQNSGNTIYF. The CDR3 DNA reads as TGTGCCAGCAGGCCCCGTTATCTACAGAACTCTGGAAACACCATATATTTT.

V usage is TRBV7-2 and J usage is TRBJ2-5; 8 bases align to TRBD2. The CDR3 covers 14 residues. V trimming: 1 base; J trimming: 6 bases; junction bases outside the gene matches: 4. CDR1 is SGHTA, CDR2 FQGNSA, per germline. The CDR3 is CASSLGGTSKTQYF. CDR3 in DNA: TGTGCCAGCAGCTTAGGAGGGACTAGTAAGACCCAGTACTTC.

This clone was picked up a small number of times. J is TRBJ1-6 and V is TRBV2, with D possibly matching TRBD1 (6 bases). The CDR3 length is 13 residues. Trimming cost V 8 bases and J 7 bases, with 12 bases left between them. Per germline, CDR1 SNHLY and CDR2 FYNNEI. The CDR3 loop reads CASHREWNSPLHF. The CDR3 DNA reads TGTGCCAGCCACAGGGAGTGGAATTCACCCCTCCACTTT.

There are many counts of this clone. CDR3 amino acids: CASSGGQGYEFF. The CDR3 DNA reads as TGTGCCAGCAGCGGGGGACAGGGGTATGAGTTCTTC. The chain recombines TRBV7-3 with TRBJ2-1; 10 bases are a match to TRBD1. Germline CDR1 and CDR2: SGHTA and FQGTGA. Trimming at V came to 5 bases and at J to 14 bases, leaving 6 bases not matched to a gene. The CDR3 extends over 12 amino acids.

This clone was recorded once. The CDR3 nucleotides read TGTGCCAGCAGCTTAATATTAAACGAGCAGTACTTC. As protein: CASSLILNEQYF. The V gene is TRBV5-6, the J gene TRBJ2-7; D is uncertain. CDR3 size: 12 residues. Trimming took 2 bases from V and 5 from J, leaving 8 bases between them. CDR1 is SGHDT and CDR2 is YYEEEE in the germline V gene.

This clone appeared a single time. This chain links TRBV5-6 with TRBJ1-2; the D gene is possibly TRBD1 (5 bases). This CDR3 comprises 14 residues. Trimming stripped 5 bases from V and 3 bases from J, with 14 bases between. The germline V gene has CDR1 SGHDT and CDR2 YYEEEE. The CDR3 DNA follows: TGTGCCAGCAGTCCAGGCAGGGAGGACTATGGCTACACCTTC. This codes for CASSPGREDYGYTF. The whole variable domain, remainder taken from reference TRBV5-6 and TRBJ1-2, is DAGVTQSPTHLIKTRGQQVTLRCSPKSGHDTVSWYQQALGQGPQFIFQYYEEEERQRGNFPDRFSGHQFPNYSSELNVNALLLGDSALYLCASSPGREDYGYTFGSGTRLTVV.

The V gene is TRBV5-5, the J gene TRBJ2-3; tentatively, D is TRBD2 (6 bases). The CDR3 runs to 14 residues. Looked up from germline, CDR1 is SGHKS and CDR2 is YYEKEE (reference sequence). V gave up 1 base and J gave up 6 bases, with 12 bases separating them. DNA of the CDR3: TGTGCCAGCAGCTTGCCCGGGAGTTCGGATACGCAGTATTTT. Its protein is CASSLPGSSDTQYF.

This clone was observed a few times. This chain links TRBV10-1 with TRBJ1-5; D remains ambiguous. Germline lookup yields CDR1 WNHNN and CDR2 SYGVQD (reference sequence). CDR3 length: 14 residues. Trimming stripped 0 bases from V and 6 bases from J, with 9 bases between. The CDR3 sequence is CASSESVAGQPQHF. CDR3 DNA: TGCGCCAGCAGTGAGTCGGTAGCGGGTCAGCCCCAGCATTTT.

The sample holds one count of this clone. The chain carries TRBV5-1 and TRBJ2-5; D gene uncertain. CDR1 and CDR2 from the germline V gene are SGHRS and YFSETQ. V was pared by 2 bases and J by 5 bases, with 13 bases between. The CDR3 consists of 14 residues. CDR3 protein: CASSFIPNAETQYF. CDR3 nucleotide sequence: TGCGCCAGCAGCTTTATTCCAAATGCGGAGACCCAGTACTTC.

The chain links TRBV20-1 to TRBJ1-4; possible D gene TRBD1, 5 bases. From germline, CDR1 is DFQATT and CDR2 SNEGSKA (reference sequence). CDR3 length: 14 amino acids. Trimming pared 3 bases from V and 8 bases from J, leaving 16 bases between. Written as DNA, the CDR3 is TGCAGTGCTAGTGGGACTGGGGGAGGAGAAAAACTGTTTTTT. Its translation is CSASGTGGGEKLFF.

This chain connects TRBV7-3 to TRBJ2-5; perhaps TRBD1 as D (6 bases). The length of the CDR3 is 13 residues. Trimming cost V 5 bases and J 3 bases, with 10 bases left between them. Germline V gene sequence: CDR1 SGHTA, CDR2 FQGTGA. The CDR3 sequence is CASSQGQKETQYF. CDR3 DNA: TGTGCCAGCAGCCAAGGACAGAAAGAGACCCAGTACTTC.

The chain uses TRBV18 and TRBJ1-2, with 9 bases aligning to TRBD1. Trimming removed 4 bases from V and 8 bases from J; junction bases left unmatched: 5. Per germline, CDR1 KGHSH and CDR2 LQKENI. CDR3 length: 13 residues. CDR3 DNA: TGTGCCAGCTCACAGACAGGGGGGAACGGCTACACCTTC. It translates to CASSQTGGNGYTF.

This clone appeared once. This chain joins TRBV4-2 and TRBJ1-6; possible D gene TRBD1, 5 bases. Germline V gene sequence: CDR1 LGHNA, CDR2 YNFKEQ. The CDR3 totals 15 residues. V lost 3 bases to trimming and J lost 14 bases, with 20 bases between them. Here the CDR3 DNA reads TGTGCCAGCAGCCAGGCTAGGGGTGCTCAAGGGGCCCTCCACTTT. This sequence encodes CASSQARGAQGALHF.

The chain couples TRBV7-2 to TRBJ1-5; D is unclear. CDR3 size: 16 residues. From germline, CDR1 is SGHTA and CDR2 FQGNSA. Trimming removed 2 bases from V and 0 bases from J, with 11 bases in between. In nucleotides, the CDR3 is TGTGCCAGCAGCTTACTAGTGGCAGCTAGCAATCAGCCCCAGCATTTT. Amino acid sequence: CASSLLVAASNQPQHF. Supplemented by reference TRBV7-2 and TRBJ1-5, the full variable domain reads GAGVSQSPSNKVTEKGKDVELRCDPISGHTALYWYRQSLGQGLEFLIYFQGNSAPDKSGLPSDRFSAERTGGSVSTLTIQRTQQEDSAVYLCASSLLVAASNQPQHFGDGTRLSIL.

The CDR3 loop is CASGRTDRQRNTEAFF. In DNA, the CDR3 is TGTGCCAGTGGACGAACGGACAGGCAGAGGAACACTGAAGCTTTCTTT. The chain combines TRBV19 with TRBJ1-1, with 7 bases aligning to TRBD1. The CDR3 is 16 amino acids. V lost 8 bases and J lost 1; bases outside the gene matches: 13. In germline, CDR1 is LNHDA, CDR2 SQIVND (reference sequence). Together with reference TRBV19 and TRBJ1-1, the CDR3 gives the full variable domain: DGGITQSPKYLFRKEGQNVTLSCEQNLNHDAMYWYRQDPGQGLRLIYYSQIVNDFQKGDIAEGYSVSREKKESFPLTVTSAQKNPTAFYLCASGRTDRQRNTEAFFGQGTRLTVV.

The sample holds a few counts of this clone. The chain combines TRBV15 with TRBJ1-1; maybe TRBD1 (6 bases). V was trimmed by 6 bases and J by 7 bases, leaving 15 bases between them. The CDR3 has 13 residues. CDR1 and CDR2 from the germline V gene are LNHNV and YYDKDF (reference sequence). CDR3 DNA sequence: TGTGCCACCAGTCGTAAGTCAGGGGTTGAAGCTTTCTTT. The encoded protein is CATSRKSGVEAFF.

The chain recombines TRBV5-6 with TRBJ1-1; TRBD1 is a possible D gene (5 bases). CDR3 length: 14 residues. Germline-derived CDR1 and CDR2 are SGHDT and YYEEEE. V was trimmed by 4 bases and J by 5 bases, leaving 15 bases between them. CDR3 nucleotides: TGTGCCAGCAGCGGGCAGCAGGGATTTACTGAAGCTTTCTTT. This codes for CASSGQQGFTEAFF. Variable domain in full (rest from reference TRBV5-6 and TRBJ1-1): DAGVTQSPTHLIKTRGQQVTLRCSPKSGHDTVSWYQQALGQGPQFIFQYYEEEERQRGNFPDRFSGHQFPNYSSELNVNALLLGDSALYLCASSGQQGFTEAFFGQGTRLTVV.

The sample holds one count of this clone. V gene TRBV6-2 or TRBV6-3 combines with J gene TRBJ2-7, with 10 bases identical to TRBD1. Trimming at V came to 2 bases and at J to 6 bases, leaving 4 bases not matched to a gene. The germline V gene encodes CDR1 MNHEY and CDR2 SVGEGT. The CDR3 loop spans 14 amino acids. CDR3 DNA sequence: TGTGCCAGCAGTTACCGGGACAGGGGACCCGAGCAGTACTTC. It specifies CASSYRDRGPEQYF.

The genes are TRBV7-9 and TRBJ1-1; D possibly corresponds to TRBD1 (6 bases). The CDR3 is made up of 11 amino acids. V dropped 5 bases and J dropped 8 bases, with 9 bases sitting between them. Germline V gene lookup returns CDR1 SEHNR and CDR2 FQNEAQ (reference sequence). CDR3 nucleotide sequence: TGTGCCAGCAGCGTTACAGGGGAAGCTTTCTTT. It yields the protein CASSVTGEAFF.

This clone was detected only a few times. J is TRBJ2-5 and V is TRBV10-3, with 7 bases aligning to TRBD2. The CDR3 totals 13 residues. J lost 3 bases, V lost 10 bases, and 8 bases had no gene match. CDR1 ENHRY and CDR2 SYGVKD come from the germline V gene. The CDR3 region has the DNA TGTGCCACAACCAAAGCGGGGAAAGAGACCCAGTACTTC. Its translation: CATTKAGKETQYF.

This rearrangement joins TRBV5-1 to TRBJ2-7, with D perhaps matching TRBD2 (5 bases). The germline gives CDR1 SGHRS, CDR2 YFSETQ. The CDR3 extends over 15 amino acids. Trimming shortened V by 4 bases and J by 2 bases, and 16 bases separated the two germline ends. CDR3 nucleotide sequence: TGCGCCAGCAGCGAGGGAGTAACGCCGACCTACGAGCAGTACTTC. This gives the protein CASSEGVTPTYEQYF.

The chain recombines TRBV5-1 with TRBJ1-1, with 9 nucleotides matching TRBD1. V lost 4 bases, J lost 4 bases, and 11 bases stayed unmatched. Germline CDR1 is SGHRS and CDR2 is YFSETQ. This CDR3 has 16 residues. The CDR3 region is CASSLGQGNLRTEAFF. Written as DNA, the CDR3 is TGCGCCAGCAGCCTCGGACAGGGGAATCTTCGCACTGAAGCTTTCTTT. The full variable domain, its missing parts supplied by reference TRBV5-1 and TRBJ1-1, is KAGVTQTPRYLIKTRGQQVTLSCSPISGHRSVSWYQQTPGQGLQFLFEYFSETQRNKGNFPGRFSGRQFSNSRSEMNVSTLELGDSALYLCASSLGQGNLRTEAFFGQGTRLTVV.

This clone was seen a handful of times. V usage is TRBV4-1 and J usage is TRBJ2-1; 14 nucleotides align to TRBD2. The CDR3 has 19 residues. With V trimmed by 3 bases and J by 0 bases, 7 bases remained unmatched. Germline assignment: CDR1 MGHRA and CDR2 YSYEKL. CDR3 in DNA: TGCGCCAGCAGCCACCGGACTAGCGGGGGGTCTAGCTCCTACAATGAGCAGTTCTTC. Its protein is CASSHRTSGGSSSYNEQFF.

The chain joins TRBV5-6 to TRBJ2-1, with 8 bases that match TRBD2. Looked up from germline, CDR1 is SGHDT and CDR2 is YYEEEE. The CDR3 loop spans 15 amino acids. The J segment lost 3 bases and the V segment lost 5 bases, leaving 7 bases of the junction unmatched. CDR3 loop: CASSFGTSGYNEQFF. CDR3 in DNA: TGTGCCAGCAGTTTCGGGACTAGTGGCTACAATGAGCAGTTCTTC.

The chain combines TRBV10-3 with TRBJ2-1, with D perhaps TRBD1 (5 bases). This CDR3 is 17 amino acids long. CDR1 and CDR2 from the germline V gene are ENHRY and SYGVKD. Trimming stripped 2 bases from V and 9 bases from J, with 23 bases between. Written as DNA, the CDR3 is TGTGCCATCAGTGAGAGGGATGGGGCCACCGGTGGGCTTGAGCAGTTCTTC. This codes for CAISERDGATGGLEQFF.

The CDR3 bases are TGTGCCAGCTCACCCAACCTTAGTGAAAAACTGTTTTTT. It translates to CASSPNLSEKLFF. The rearrangement links TRBV18 to TRBJ1-4; the D is unclear. The CDR3 is made up of 13 amino acids. Germline lookup yields CDR1 KGHSH and CDR2 LQKENI. V dropped 3 bases and J dropped 7 bases, with 9 bases sitting between them.

V gene TRBV5-4 combines with J gene TRBJ2-3; 10 bases line up with TRBD2. The CDR3 is 16 residues long. V trimming: 4 bases; J trimming: 3 bases; junction bases outside the gene matches: 8. Germline V gene lookup returns CDR1 SGHNT and CDR2 YYREEE (reference sequence). This chain's CDR3 is CASSRTSGGRTDTQYF. The CDR3 coding sequence is TGTGCCAGCAGCAGGACTAGCGGAGGGAGGACAGATACGCAGTATTTT.

The chain combines TRBV6-5 with TRBJ1-5, with 7 bases fitting TRBD1. The length of the CDR3 is 16 residues. Trimming removed 0 bases from V and 4 bases from J; junction bases left unmatched: 6. Per germline, CDR1 MNHEY and CDR2 SVGAGI. CDR3 coding DNA: TGTGCCAGCAGTTACTCTCGGCCAGGGGGTAATCAGCCCCAGCATTTT. This sequence encodes CASSYSRPGGNQPQHF.

V is TRBV6-5 and J is TRBJ2-1; 7 nucleotides agree with TRBD1. Germline V gene sequence: CDR1 MNHEY, CDR2 SVGAGI. The trim removed 1 base at V and 10 bases at J, leaving 7 bases unmatched. The CDR3 has 14 residues. CDR3 region: CASSYFRDSREQFF. For the CDR3, the DNA is TGTGCCAGCAGTTACTTCCGGGACAGCAGAGAGCAGTTCTTC.

V gene TRBV7-3 combines with J gene TRBJ1-2, with 9 bases that match TRBD1. The germline CDR1 and CDR2 sequences are SGHTA and FQGTGA. V was pared by 1 base and J by 5 bases, with 5 bases of the junction left unmatched. The CDR3 is made up of 15 amino acids. CDR3 nucleotides: TGTGCCAGCAGCTTAAGTGGGACAGGGCTATATGGCTACACCTTC. It is translated as CASSLSGTGLYGYTF.